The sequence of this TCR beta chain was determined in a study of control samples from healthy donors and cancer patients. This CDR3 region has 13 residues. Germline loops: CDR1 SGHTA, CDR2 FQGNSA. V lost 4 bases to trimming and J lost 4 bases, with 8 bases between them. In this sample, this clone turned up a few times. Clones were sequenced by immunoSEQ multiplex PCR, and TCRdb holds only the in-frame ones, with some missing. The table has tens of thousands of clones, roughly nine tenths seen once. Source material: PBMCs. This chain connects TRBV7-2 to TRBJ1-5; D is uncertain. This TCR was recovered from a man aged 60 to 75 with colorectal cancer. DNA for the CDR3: TGTGCCAGCAGCTCCTCCTCTAATCAGCCCCAGCATTTT. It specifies CASSSSSNQPQHF.